This TCR beta chain is from a study of blood T cell repertoires in COVID-19. Only in-frame clones appear in the TCRdb table, and some are missing; sequencing was by immunoSEQ multiplex PCR. The sample contains around 180,000 clones, about 80% of which appear only once. With V trimmed by 6 bases and J by 8 bases, 15 bases remained unmatched. In germline, CDR1 is SNHLY, CDR2 FYNNEI. The CDR3 runs 15 residues. Input material: peripheral blood. The source of this sequence is a human donor in a cohort sampled during active COVID-19. This chain uses TRBV2 with TRBJ1-2; 7 bases fit TRBD1. The CDR3 sequence is CASRKEGTVGLGYTF. CDR3 coding DNA: TGTGCCAGCAGGAAAGAGGGGACAGTAGGGCTCGGCTACACCTTC.